This TCR beta chain was profiled in a study of cytomegalovirus exposure and HLA in healthy donors. The study's findings and limits: As confirmed in vitro, three CMV-associated chains were specific for CMV antigens. In a later analysis, first-cohort TCR clusters were found to tend to co-occur in the 100 to 150 validation repertoires. Cytomegalovirus association was listed for approximately 160 TCR beta chains.

The V end was cut by 4 bases, the J end by 5 bases, with 17 bases between. Germline V gene lookup returns CDR1 MGHDK and CDR2 SYGVNS. The CDR3 has 15 residues. Data came from immunoSEQ multiplex PCR; TCRdb stores just in-frame clones and leaves some out. Seen here are more than 120,000 clones, around nine tenths observed once, and the top ten hold under 9%. These donors were members of the approximately 110-subject validation cohort, a group separate from the roughly 670-subject first cohort. Concerning this clone itself: What it recognizes is unknown.

This receptor was identified in a man between 18 and 35 years old in good health and CMV-seropositive. The sample taken for sequencing was PBMCs. This chain connects TRBV25-1 to TRBJ2-5, with D perhaps matching TRBD1 (7 bases). CDR3 coding DNA: TGTGCCAGCAGTGGCTCAGGGGGGTCGGGGGAGACCCAGTACTTC. This sequence encodes CASSGSGGSGETQYF.